This is a list of T cell receptor beta chains from one sample in a study of blood T cell repertoires in COVID-19. Assay: immunoSEQ multiplex PCR; the TCRdb copy retains only in-frame clones and omits some. The top ten clones hold more than 9% of a sample with 300,000 to 450,000 clones, 87% of them seen once. Sequencing input: peripheral blood. The receptors stem from a woman aged 25 to 39 with COVID-19, enrolled during active disease. The CDR3 runs from the conserved cysteine through the conserved F or W. D genes are given only for firm matches. Size values are once, few and many counts, or a class for expanded clones, and some rows have none.

j_gene,abundance,v_gene,d_gene,CDR3nt,CDR3aa
TRBJ2-7,NA,TRBV7-6,TRBD2,TGTGCCAGCAGCTTAGAGACCGGGACTAGCCACGAGCAGTACTTC,CASSLETGTSHEQYF
TRBJ1-2,NA,TRBV6-5,TRBD1,TGTGCCAGCAGTCGGGACAGGGGTAACTATGGCTACACCTTC,CASSRDRGNYGYTF
TRBJ2-3,once,TRBV4-1,TRBD1,TGCGCCAGCAGCCTACTAGGGACAGGATCTAGCACAGATACGCAGTATTTT,CASSLLGTGSSTDTQYF
TRBJ2-6,NA,TRBV28,TRBD1,TGTGCCAGCAGTTCCATCTGGCGGGACAGGGGCCAAAACCTTGACCTGACTTTC,CASSSIWRDRGQNLDLTF
TRBJ1-2,NA,TRBV28,TRBD1,TGTGCCAGCAGTTTCCGGACAGGGGGAGATGGCTACACCTTC,CASSFRTGGDGYTF
TRBJ2-1,many,TRBV12-3/TRBV12-4,NA,TGTGCCAGCACTACGGGATCCCTCGATGAGCAGTTCTTC,CASTTGSLDEQFF
TRBJ2-1,NA,TRBV12-3/TRBV12-4,NA,TGTGCCAGCAGCCGGGGAAAGAGTGAGCAGTTCTTC,CASSRGKSEQFF
TRBJ2-3,NA,TRBV9,NA,TGTGCCAGCAGCGTAGGAAGTAGCTTGACAGATACGCAGTATTTT,CASSVGSSLTDTQYF
TRBJ1-4,NA,TRBV19,NA,TGTGCCAGTAATCGGGTCGCGGATGAAAAACTGTTTTTT,CASNRVADEKLFF
TRBJ2-2,few,TRBV5-1,NA,TGCGCCAGCAGCTTGGCCCGGGGGAACACCGGGGAGCTGTTTTTT,CASSLARGNTGELFF
TRBJ2-7,NA,TRBV4-2,TRBD2,TGTGCCAGCAGCCAGGTAGCGGGGGTGAACTACGAGCAGTACTTC,CASSQVAGVNYEQYF
TRBJ2-7,NA,TRBV11-2,NA,TGTGCCAGCAGCCCAGGGGGGTACGAGCAGTACTTC,CASSPGGYEQYF
TRBJ2-1,NA,TRBV30,TRBD2,TGTGCCTGGAGTGAAGGACTAGCGGGACCTTCTTATTCCCACAATGAGCAGTTCTTC,CAWSEGLAGPSYSHNEQFF
TRBJ2-6,NA,TRBV5-4,NA,TGTGCCAGCAGCTTTGGTTACACTGGGGCCAACGTCCTGACTTTC,CASSFGYTGANVLTF
TRBJ2-7,NA,TRBV3-1/TRBV3-2,TRBD2,TGTGCCAGCAGCCAAGGGCTAGCGGGGCCCTGGGAGCAGTACTTC,CASSQGLAGPWEQYF
TRBJ2-7,NA,TRBV19,NA,TGTGCCAGTAGTATAGGGGACTTCTACGAGCAGTACTTC,CASSIGDFYEQYF
TRBJ1-1,NA,TRBV5-4,TRBD1,TGTGCCAGCAGCCCAGGACAGGGGGCCCCGAACACTGAAGCTTTCTTT,CASSPGQGAPNTEAFF
TRBJ2-1,NA,TRBV6-4,TRBD2,TGTGCCAGCAGTGACAGGGCTAGCGGGTGGATTGGTGAGCAGTTCTTC,CASSDRASGWIGEQFF
TRBJ1-3,NA,TRBV15,TRBD1,TGTGCCACCAGCAGAGAGGGGACAGGCGTCTCTGGAAACACCATATATTTT,CATSREGTGVSGNTIYF
TRBJ2-1,once,TRBV15,NA,TGTGCCACCAGCAGAGCTCGGGATGAGCAGTTCTTC,CATSRARDEQFF
TRBJ2-2,NA,TRBV20-1,NA,TGCAGTGCTAGTTCGGAGCGGTACACCAGGGAGCTGTTTTTT,CSASSERYTRELFF
TRBJ2-2,NA,TRBV15,NA,TGTGCCACCAGCGTACACAGGGGGGGTACCGGGGAGCTGTTTTTT,CATSVHRGGTGELFF
TRBJ2-7,once,TRBV30,NA,TGTGCCTGGAGTGTCGGGTACGAGCAGTACTTC,CAWSVGYEQYF
TRBJ2-5,NA,TRBV27,NA,TGTGCCAGCAGCCTATCCGTGACTTCGGCCCAGTACTTC,CASSLSVTSAQYF
TRBJ2-1,NA,TRBV3-1/TRBV3-2,TRBD2,TGTGCCAGCAGCCAAGACGGCGGGAGGGCCTACAATGAGCAGTTCTTC,CASSQDGGRAYNEQFF
TRBJ2-7,once,TRBV27,TRBD2,TGTGCCAGCAGTCGGACCGGGACTAGCCGCCACGAGCAGTACTTC,CASSRTGTSRHEQYF
TRBJ2-7,NA,TRBV5-1,TRBD2,TGCGCCAGCAGCTTGGCCGGGACTAGCGTCTCCTACGAGCAGTACTTC,CASSLAGTSVSYEQYF
TRBJ2-7,NA,TRBV4-1,NA,TGCGCCAGCAGCCAATCAGGGGGGCAATACGAGCAGTACTTC,CASSQSGGQYEQYF
TRBJ2-5,NA,TRBV7-8,TRBD2,TGTGCCAGCAGCAGGACTAGCGTCCAAGAGACCCAGTACTTC,CASSRTSVQETQYF
TRBJ1-6,few,TRBV5-6,NA,TGTGCCAGCAGCTTGGGAGCAGGGATATCTAATTCACCCCTCCACTTT,CASSLGAGISNSPLHF
TRBJ2-7,NA,TRBV28,NA,TGTGCCAGCAGTCCCAACTTGGTCGCTAACGAGCAGTACTTC,CASSPNLVANEQYF
TRBJ2-7,once,TRBV9,TRBD2,TGTGCCAGCAGCCCATTATCGGGGGGACCCTCCTACGAGCAGTACTTC,CASSPLSGGPSYEQYF
TRBJ2-6,NA,TRBV18,TRBD1,TGTGCCAGCTCACTCAAGACAGGGCCGAGCTCTGGGGCCAACGTCCTGACTTTC,CASSLKTGPSSGANVLTF